These 6 T cell receptor beta chains were sequenced from one sample in a study of blood T cell repertoires in COVID-19. The protocol was immunoSEQ multiplex PCR, while the TCRdb copy is restricted to in-frame clones and leaves out a portion. The table records 50,000 to 85,000 clones, around four fifths of them present only once. What was sequenced was peripheral blood. Source of these receptors: a human donor in a cohort sampled during active COVID-19.

The CDR3 loop reads CASSLDGNNEQFF. The CDR3 bases are TGTGCCAGCAGCTTGGACGGGAACAATGAGCAGTTCTTC. The chain links TRBV11-3 to TRBJ2-1; TRBD2 might be the D (5 bases). With 3 bases removed from V and 5 bases from J, the gap between germline ends came to 8 bases. Germline CDR1 reads SGHNT; CDR2 reads YENEEA. The CDR3 covers 13 residues.

J is TRBJ2-7 and V is TRBV28; perhaps TRBD1 as D (5 bases). The CDR3 is 14 residues long. Germline V gene data show CDR1 as MDHEN and CDR2 as SYDVKM. V lost 6 bases and J 3 bases, leaving 15 bases between the germline ends. DNA of the CDR3: TGTGCCAGCAGAAGTGGGCAGGGCTACTACGAGCAGTACTTC. This translates into CASRSGQGYYEQYF.

By share of the sample, this clone is medium-sized. Other DNA sequences in the sample encode the same CDR3. This rearrangement joins TRBV7-3 to TRBJ1-1; 11 nucleotides agree with TRBD1. With V trimmed by 5 bases and J by 5 bases, 4 bases remained unmatched. Germline CDR1 reads SGHTA; CDR2 reads FQGTGA. The CDR3 covers 14 residues. The CDR3 coding sequence is TGTGCCAGCAGCCCCGGGACAGGGGGTACTGAAGCTTTCTTT. It translates to CASSPGTGGTEAFF.

The V call is TRBV6-5, the J call TRBJ1-3; tentatively, D is TRBD1 (6 bases). This CDR3 is built from 15 residues. Germline V gene lookup returns CDR1 MNHEY and CDR2 SVGAGI. Trimming shortened V by 6 bases and J by 2 bases, and 14 bases separated the two germline ends. The CDR3 protein is CASRGQNGPGNTIYF. The DNA of the CDR3 is TGTGCCAGCAGGGGACAAAATGGCCCTGGAAACACCATATATTTT.

V usage is TRBV19 and J usage is TRBJ2-3; D uncertain. The CDR3 has 11 amino acids. Trimming removed 9 bases at V and 5 bases at J, with 9 bases between. Germline CDR1 is LNHDA and CDR2 is SQIVND (reference sequence). Here the CDR3 reads CASQKLDTQYF. The CDR3 DNA sequence: TGTGCCAGCCAGAAATTAGATACGCAGTATTTT.

The chain carries TRBV7-2 and TRBJ2-7; 13 positions match TRBD2. Germline V lookup: CDR1 SGHTA, CDR2 FQGNSA. The CDR3 covers 14 residues. After removal of 5 bases from V and 4 bases from J, the junction contained 2 bases not matched to a gene. This CDR3 reads CASSQTSGRYEQYF. In DNA, the CDR3 is TGTGCCAGCAGCCAGACTAGCGGGAGGTACGAGCAGTACTTC.